A selection of T cell receptor beta chains follows, all from one sample in a study of T cell responses to AZD1222 COVID-19 vaccine. The assay was immunoSEQ multiplex PCR, and TCRdb's table has in-frame clones only and misses some. The sample has 80,000 to 100,000 clones; approximately 88% are singletons. The sample in question was peripheral blood, obtained 28 days after the second AZD1222 dose. These receptors were collected from an adult who received the AZD1222 COVID-19 vaccine. Each CDR3 is given with its conserved first and last residue. D genes are given only for firm matches.

TRBJ1-2 TRBV5-6 . 14 TGTGCCAGCAGCTTGGCCGCGGCAGCGGATGGCTACACCTTC CASSLAAAADGYTF
TRBJ1-4 TRBV6-2/TRBV6-3 TRBD1 16 TGTGCCAGCAGTGCGAACCACAGGGGGGATAATGAAAAACTGTTTTTT CASSANHRGDNEKLFF
TRBJ1-3 TRBV4-1 . 15 TGCGCCAGCAGCCTGGGTGGAGGGCCCGGAAACACCATATATTTT CASSLGGGPGNTIYF
TRBJ2-5 TRBV6-5 . 14 TGTGCCAGCAGGGGGTGGCAGGACGGAGAGACCCAGTACTTC CASRGWQDGETQYF
TRBJ1-6 TRBV16 . 13 TGTGCCAGCAGCCAAGGACACAATTCACCCCTCCACTTT CASSQGHNSPLHF
TRBJ1-3 TRBV7-2 TRBD1 18 TGTGCCAGCAGCTTACTATCAGGGGGCCTAGGTTCTGGAAACACCATATATTTT CASSLLSGGLGSGNTIYF
TRBJ2-5 TRBV10-3 . 14 TGTGCCACCATAGGGGGGGCAGGGGAAGAGACCCAGTACTTC CATIGGAGEETQYF
TRBJ1-1 TRBV7-9 . 14 TGTGCCAGTCGGGAAGGGGTGATGAACACTGAAGCTTTCTTT CASREGVMNTEAFF
TRBJ1-5 TRBV11-2 . 14 TGTGCCAGCAGCATAGGGTACAGCAATCAGCCCCAGCATTTT CASSIGYSNQPQHF
TRBJ2-1 TRBV7-3 . 15 TGTGCCAGCAGCTTCGGCGGCGGGGCTTACAATGAGCAGTTCTTC CASSFGGGAYNEQFF
TRBJ2-2 TRBV18 . 15 TGTGCCAGCTCACCAACAATTAGGGCCGCCGGGGAGCTGTTTTTT CASSPTIRAAGELFF
TRBJ2-3 TRBV7-2 TRBD2 16 TGTGCCAGCAGCTTATGGGGCGGGGGGGCAGGAGATACGCAGTATTTT CASSLWGGGAGDTQYF
TRBJ2-2 TRBV6-5 . 15 TGTGCCAGCAGGCCACCGGGACAGAACACCGGGGAGCTGTTTTTT CASRPPGQNTGELFF
TRBJ1-2 TRBV15 TRBD1 15 TGTGCCACCAGCAGGCACTCGACAGGGGGGGATGGCTACACCTTC CATSRHSTGGDGYTF
TRBJ2-3 TRBV7-2 . 14 TGTGCCAGCAGCCGTTCACCCGGTCCAGATACGCAGTATTTT CASSRSPGPDTQYF
TRBJ2-7 TRBV5-1 . 14 TGCGCCAGCAGCTTGTGGGGCGATCCGTACGAGCAGTACTTC CASSLWGDPYEQYF
TRBJ2-7 TRBV15 . 14 TGTGCCACCAGCAGGTCGGGCCGCTCCTACGAGCAGTACTTC CATSRSGRSYEQYF
TRBJ2-1 TRBV29-1 . 15 TGCAGCGTTGAAGTGGGCAGCGCCGGAGGCAATGAGCAGTTCTTC CSVEVGSAGGNEQFF
TRBJ1-5 TRBV11-2 . 13 TGTGCCAGCAGCCCCGGAGTGGGGCAGCCCCAGCATTTT CASSPGVGQPQHF
TRBJ2-7 TRBV5-5 . 13 TGTGCCAGCAGCTTGGAGGCAGACTACGAGCAGTACTTC CASSLEADYEQYF
TRBJ1-6 TRBV19 . 13 TGTGCCAGTAGTTCGACAGCTCGGTCACCCCTCCACTTT CASSSTARSPLHF
TRBJ1-1 TRBV9 . 13 TGTGCCAGCAGCCCAAACATGAACACTGAAGCTTTCTTT CASSPNMNTEAFF
TRBJ1-5 TRBV21-1 . 16 TGTGCCAGCAGTCCTCGGGGGCAGGATCGCAATCAGCCCCAGCATTTT CASSPRGQDRNQPQHF
TRBJ1-5 TRBV24-1 TRBD1 15 TGTGCCACCAGTGAGGACGACAGGGGAGGTCAGCCCCAGCATTTT CATSEDDRGGQPQHF